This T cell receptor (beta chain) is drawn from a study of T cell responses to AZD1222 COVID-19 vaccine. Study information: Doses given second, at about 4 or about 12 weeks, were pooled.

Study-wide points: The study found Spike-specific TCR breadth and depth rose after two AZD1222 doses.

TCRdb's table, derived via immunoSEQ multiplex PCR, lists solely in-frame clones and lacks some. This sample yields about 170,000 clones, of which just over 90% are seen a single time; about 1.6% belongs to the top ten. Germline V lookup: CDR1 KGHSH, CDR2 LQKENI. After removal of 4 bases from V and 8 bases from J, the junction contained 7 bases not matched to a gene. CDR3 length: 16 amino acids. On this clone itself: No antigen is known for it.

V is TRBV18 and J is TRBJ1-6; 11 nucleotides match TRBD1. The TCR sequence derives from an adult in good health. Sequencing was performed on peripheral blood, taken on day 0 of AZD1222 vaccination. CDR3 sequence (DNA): TGTGCCAGCTCACTAGGACAGGGGGCAGGGGATTCACCCCTCCACTTT. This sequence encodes CASSLGQGAGDSPLHF.